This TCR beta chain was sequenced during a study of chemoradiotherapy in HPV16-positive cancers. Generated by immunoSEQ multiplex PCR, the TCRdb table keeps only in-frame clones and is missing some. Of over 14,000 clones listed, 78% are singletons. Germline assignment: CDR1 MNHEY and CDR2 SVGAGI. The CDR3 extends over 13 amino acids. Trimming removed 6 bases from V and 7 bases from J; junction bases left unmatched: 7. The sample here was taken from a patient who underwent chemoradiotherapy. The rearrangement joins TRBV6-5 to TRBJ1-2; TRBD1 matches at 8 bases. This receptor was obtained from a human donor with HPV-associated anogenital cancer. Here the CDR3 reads CASRTQGARGYTF. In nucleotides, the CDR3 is TGTGCCAGCAGAACGCAGGGGGCGCGTGGCTACACCTTC.